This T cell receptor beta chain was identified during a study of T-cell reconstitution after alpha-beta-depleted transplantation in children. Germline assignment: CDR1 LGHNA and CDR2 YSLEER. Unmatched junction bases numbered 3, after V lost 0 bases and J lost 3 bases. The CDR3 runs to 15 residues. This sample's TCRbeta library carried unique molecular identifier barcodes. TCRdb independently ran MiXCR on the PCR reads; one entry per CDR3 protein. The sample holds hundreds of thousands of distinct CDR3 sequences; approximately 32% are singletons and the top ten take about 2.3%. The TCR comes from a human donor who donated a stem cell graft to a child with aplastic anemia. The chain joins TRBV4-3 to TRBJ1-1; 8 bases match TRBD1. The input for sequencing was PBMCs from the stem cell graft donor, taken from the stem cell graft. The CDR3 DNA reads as TGCGCCAGCAGCCAAGATCGGACAGGGTACACTGAAGCTTTCTTT. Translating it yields CASSQDRTGYTEAFF.